This T cell receptor (beta chain) was captured by sequencing in a study of T cell changes during pregnancy in multiple sclerosis. Profiling relied on immunoSEQ multiplex PCR, and the TCRdb table lists in-frame clones only, not all of them. Of about 45,000 clones in the sample, 85% to 95% were seen once. This CDR3 is built from 10 residues. With 6 bases removed from V and 8 bases from J, the gap between germline ends came to 7 bases. CDR1 SQVTM and CDR2 ANQGSEA come from the germline V gene. The source of this sequence is a female donor with multiple sclerosis, enrolled in a pregnancy study. This chain connects TRBV29-1 to TRBJ1-4, with D hard to call. The sequences come from CD8+ T cells from peripheral blood mononuclear cells, collected in the second trimester of pregnancy. The CDR3 nucleotides read TGCAGCGTCCTGGAGGAAAAACTGTTTTTT. As protein: CSVLEEKLFF.